The source of this TCR beta chain is a study of blood T cells in healthy people across ages. Next came a second PCR, run for about 6 to 11 cycles, which used a sample-barcoded 5' primer along with a J-beta primer mix. TCRdb independently ran MiXCR on the 5' RACE reads; one entry per CDR3 protein. In the table there are over 700,000 distinct CDR3 sequences, around half of which are singletons. Remarks on this clonotype: Its antigen is not known. One end of the junction does not line up with germline, which may come from a read error.

From germline, CDR1 is MNHEY and CDR2 SMNVEV (reference sequence). This CDR3 spans 14 amino acids. General study points: Changes in expanded clonotypes were possibly confounded, as the CMV status of donors was unknown.

The sequenced material came from blood. This clonotype was sampled from a man older than 75 in good health. The chain is built from TRBV27 and TRBJ2-1; 8 bases line up with TRBD2. The CDR3 protein is CTSTNSGAYSEQFF. As DNA, the CDR3 is TGTACCAGCACCAATAGCGGGGCATACAGTGAGCAGTTCTTC.